This entry describes one TCR beta chain. A read error may account for a junction end that differs from germline. The sample comes from a study of tumor-infiltrating lymphocytes in primary liver carcinoma. Co-extracting RNA and DNA was done with about 20-34 mg of unsorted bulk tissue as input. Making TCR beta cDNA involved around 540 ng total RNA and a constant-region primer. TCR beta libraries came from three nested multiplex PCR rounds using slightly modified ARM-PCR. The opening two PCR rounds, around 10 cycles each, paired TRBV1-TRBV30 forward primers with a C-beta reverse primer. A single record per CDR3 protein comes from TCRdb applying MiXCR to the multiplex PCR reads. In the table there are about 190,000 distinct CDR3 sequences, approximately 86% of which are singletons. The CDR3 extends over 14 amino acids.

The chain links TRBV12-3 or TRBV12-4 to TRBJ2-5, with D perhaps TRBD1 (5 bases). Sequenced: tumor tissue from primary liver carcinoma. This sequence originates from a man aged 40-49 years with primary liver carcinoma and hepatitis B virus infection. The CDR3 region is CAGSSSGNEETQYF. CDR3 bases: TGTGCCGGCAGTTCTTCAGGGAATGAGGAGACCCAGTACTTC.